This entry lists 17 T cell receptor beta chains sequenced from one sample in a study of blood T cell repertoires in COVID-19. Clones were sequenced by immunoSEQ multiplex PCR, and TCRdb holds only the in-frame ones, with some missing. The data contain over 150,000 clones, almost 85% of them seen just once; the ten biggest clones take up roughly an eighth. The source material was peripheral blood. The receptors were sampled from a young man with active or convalescent COVID-19.

This clone has a handful of counts. The chain links TRBV10-1 to TRBJ2-5; 8 bases agree with TRBD2. Germline CDR1 is WNHNN and CDR2 is SYGVQD (reference sequence). The J segment lost 2 bases and the V segment lost 8 bases, leaving 4 bases of the junction unmatched. The CDR3 is 13 amino acids. CDR3 sequence reads: CASAAGGQETQYF. The CDR3 DNA reads as TGCGCCAGCGCGGCGGGGGGACAAGAGACCCAGTACTTC.

The genes are TRBV3-1 (or the pseudogene TRBV3-2) and TRBJ1-6, with 9 bases lining up with TRBD1. The J segment lost 6 bases and the V segment lost 1 base, leaving 1 base of the junction unmatched. CDR3 length: 15 amino acids. Germline V gene sequence: CDR1 LGHDT, CDR2 YNNKEL (reference sequence). CDR3 coding DNA: TGTGCCAGCAGCCAAGTGGGACAGGGTAATTCACCCCTCCACTTT. The encoded protein is CASSQVGQGNSPLHF.

V usage is TRBV5-1 and J usage is TRBJ2-1, with TRBD2 matching 8 bases. Germline lookup yields CDR1 SGHRS and CDR2 YFSETQ. This CDR3 is 16 amino acids long. The V gene end was trimmed by 0 bases and the J gene end by 9 bases; junction bases not matched to a gene: 11. The CDR3 is CASSLVNGGAVGEQFF. CDR3 nucleotides: TGCGCCAGCAGCTTGGTCAACGGGGGGGCGGTAGGTGAGCAGTTCTTC.

The chain employs TRBV5-6 and TRBJ2-7; 7 nucleotides match TRBD1. The V and J ends lost 2 bases and 2 bases, in that order; junction bases with no gene match: 7. Germline CDR1 SGHDT, CDR2 YYEEEE. The CDR3 is made up of 15 amino acids. CDR3: CASSLGDRGPYEQYF. The CDR3 region has the DNA TGTGCCAGCAGCTTAGGTGATAGGGGGCCCTACGAGCAGTACTTC.

The V call is TRBV5-3, the J call TRBJ2-3, with 7 bases lining up with TRBD2. TRBV5-3 counts as an open reading frame of uncertain function. The CDR3 sequence is 15 residues long. V lost 7 bases to trimming and J lost 1 base; unmatched junction nucleotides: 9. This chain's CDR3 is CARDPTSCGTDTQYF. As DNA, the CDR3 is TGTGCCAGAGATCCGACTAGCTGTGGCACAGATACGCAGTATTTT.

The chain links TRBV5-1 to TRBJ1-6; a weak D match, TRBD1 (6 bases). Trimming took 4 bases from V and 8 from J, leaving 10 bases between them. The CDR3 has 13 amino acids. From germline, CDR1 is SGHRS and CDR2 YFSETQ. The CDR3, as DNA: TGCGCCAGCAGCCTACAGGGTGATTCACCCCTCCACTTT. This encodes CASSLQGDSPLHF.

V is TRBV19 and J is TRBJ2-1; D is ambiguous. The germline V gene has CDR1 LNHDA and CDR2 SQIVND (reference sequence). CDR3 length: 15 residues. V was clipped by 3 bases and J by 0 bases, with 9 bases between them. CDR3 nucleotide sequence: TGTGCCAGTAGTATCAGCGCACTCTCCTACAATGAGCAGTTCTTC. This sequence encodes CASSISALSYNEQFF.

The CDR3 here is CATSRVANTEAFF. In DNA, the CDR3 is TGTGCCACCAGCAGAGTAGCGAACACTGAAGCTTTCTTT. The chain carries TRBV15 and TRBJ1-1; D uncertain. The germline V gene has CDR1 LNHNV and CDR2 YYDKDF (reference sequence). Trimming took off 1 base at V and 1 base at J, with 4 bases between the two ends. This CDR3 has 13 amino acids.

V usage is TRBV18 and J usage is TRBJ1-5; 8 bases map to TRBD1. Looked up from germline, CDR1 is KGHSH and CDR2 is LQKENI. The CDR3 totals 17 residues. The trim removed 1 base at V and 3 bases at J, leaving 8 bases unmatched. The CDR3 bases are TGTGCCAGCTCACCACTCAGGACAGGGAGAGACAATCAGCCCCAGCATTTT. Its translation is CASSPLRTGRDNQPQHF.

The chain employs TRBV12-3 or TRBV12-4 and TRBJ1-2; D call uncertain. The CDR3 extends over 13 amino acids. V was trimmed by 6 bases and J by 4 bases, leaving 12 bases between them. CDR3 in amino acids: CASSLSEIYGYTF. Here the CDR3 DNA reads TGTGCCAGCAGCCTGAGCGAAATCTATGGCTACACCTTC.

The chain has TRBV28 and TRBJ1-1; a weak D match, TRBD1 (5 bases). The CDR3 spans 13 residues. Germline V gives CDR1 MDHEN, CDR2 SYDVKM. V gave up 6 bases and J gave up 5 bases, with 13 bases separating them. The CDR3 nucleotides are TGTGCCAGCAGCATACTGGACAAGACTGAAGCTTTCTTT. Translation: CASSILDKTEAFF.

V and J are TRBV30 and TRBJ1-2; no definite D call. CDR3 length equals 11 residues. The germline V gene has CDR1 GTSNPN and CDR2 SVGIG (reference sequence). Between the trimmed V and J ends, which lost 2 bases and 8 bases, there was a span of 9 bases. The CDR3 DNA reads as TGTGCCTGGAGTTGGGCTGCCGGCTACACCTTC. Its protein product is CAWSWAAGYTF.

The chain has TRBV27 and TRBJ1-3; 11 nucleotides line up with TRBD1. This CDR3 is built from 16 residues. Trimming at V came to 5 bases and at J to 0 bases, leaving 3 bases not matched to a gene. Germline lookup yields CDR1 MNHEY and CDR2 SMNVEV (reference sequence). For the CDR3, the DNA is TGTGCCAGCAGTAGGACAGGGGGCTTCTCTGGAAACACCATATATTTT. As protein: CASSRTGGFSGNTIYF.

The chain is built from TRBV5-1 and TRBJ2-5; possible D gene TRBD2, 5 bases. V gave up 7 bases and J gave up 3 bases, with 13 bases separating them. CDR1 SGHRS and CDR2 YFSETQ come from the germline V gene. The CDR3 runs 13 residues. The CDR3 DNA follows: TGCGCCAGCCTCGGACGGGAAAAAGAGACCCAGTACTTC. It codes for CASLGREKETQYF.

This clone was detected only a few times. The J gene is TRBJ2-6, the V gene TRBV19, with 7 bases aligning to TRBD1. The CDR3 is made up of 17 amino acids. The germline V gene has CDR1 LNHDA and CDR2 SQIVND (reference sequence). V lost 5 bases and J lost 3; bases outside the gene matches: 10. Written as DNA, the CDR3 is TGTGCCAGTAGTTTTCCGGGACGGACAGGTGGGGCCAACGTCCTGACTTTC. Encoded protein: CASSFPGRTGGANVLTF.

The rearrangement joins TRBV7-2 to TRBJ2-7, with TRBD2 as a possible D gene (7 bases). V lost 2 bases to trimming and J lost 3 bases, with 20 bases between them. From germline, CDR1 is SGHTA and CDR2 FQGNSA. The length of the CDR3 is 17 residues. The CDR3: CASSLSFPGEGIYEQYF. DNA of the CDR3: TGTGCCAGCAGCTTATCGTTTCCAGGGGAGGGGATCTACGAGCAGTACTTC.

The chain employs TRBV19 and TRBJ2-5; maybe TRBD1 (6 bases). Germline V gives CDR1 LNHDA, CDR2 SQIVND (reference sequence). V lost 5 bases and J lost 4, with 20 bases in between. The CDR3 spans 16 residues. The chain's CDR3 is CASSDPRNTGTETQYF. The CDR3 bases are TGTGCCAGTAGTGATCCGCGGAATACAGGGACAGAGACCCAGTACTTC.